This TCR beta chain comes out of a study of neurological immune-mediated disorders. Study-level points and caveats: None of the CDR3 amino acid sequences found in expanded clones was shared across subjects. This suggests that the TCR-beta repertoires were private in all groups. Among 34 multiple sclerosis patients, 18 had repertoires that phylogenetic grouping placed in one related-CDR3 cluster, a possible signature.

This clonotype was counted a few times. The antigen is undetermined. PBMCs stored at -80 C, 2 million in total, were the source of the unsorted libraries. TCRdb independently ran MiXCR on the 5' RACE reads; one entry per CDR3 protein. Of 55,000 to 75,000 distinct CDR3 sequences in the sample, 4% to 6% were seen once. There are 14 residues in the CDR3. Trimming removed 4 bases at V and 4 bases at J, with 11 bases between. CDR1 and CDR2 (germline): SGHKS, YYEKEE (reference sequence). The chain uses TRBV5-5 and TRBJ2-2; D is possibly TRBD1 or TRBD2 (5 bases each). The sequence was collected from a woman aged 30 to 39 with multiple sclerosis. The sample was PBMCs. The CDR3 is CASSGDGFTGELFF. In DNA, the CDR3 is TGTGCCAGCAGCGGGGACGGCTTCACCGGGGAGCTGTTTTTT.